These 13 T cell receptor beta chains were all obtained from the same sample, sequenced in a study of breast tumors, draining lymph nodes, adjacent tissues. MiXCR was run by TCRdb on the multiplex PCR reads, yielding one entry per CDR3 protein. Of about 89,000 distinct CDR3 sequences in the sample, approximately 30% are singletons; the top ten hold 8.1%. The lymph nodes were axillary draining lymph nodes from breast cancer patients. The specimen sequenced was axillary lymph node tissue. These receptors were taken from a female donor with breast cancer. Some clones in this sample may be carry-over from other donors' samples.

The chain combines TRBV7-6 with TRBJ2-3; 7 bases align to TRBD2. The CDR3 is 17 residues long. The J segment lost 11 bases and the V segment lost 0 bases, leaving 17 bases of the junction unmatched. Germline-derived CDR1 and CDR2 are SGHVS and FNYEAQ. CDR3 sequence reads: CASSLAPAGQIYNEQYF. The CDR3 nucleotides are TGTGCCAGCAGCTTAGCGCCAGCGGGGCAAATCTACAATGAGCAGTATTTT. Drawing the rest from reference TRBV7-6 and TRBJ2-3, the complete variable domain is GAGVSQSPRYKVTKRGQDVALRCDPISGHVSLYWYRQALGQGPEFLTYFNYEAQQDKSGLPNDRFSAERPEGSISTLTIQRTEQRDSAMYRCASSLAPAGQIYNEQYFGPGTRLTVL.

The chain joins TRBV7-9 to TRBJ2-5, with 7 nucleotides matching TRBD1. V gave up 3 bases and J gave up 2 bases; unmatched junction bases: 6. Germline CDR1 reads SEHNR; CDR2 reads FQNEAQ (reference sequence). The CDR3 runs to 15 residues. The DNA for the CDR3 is TGTGCCAGCAGCTTTATGGCAGGGGGACAAGAGACCCAGTACTTC. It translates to CASSFMAGGQETQYF.

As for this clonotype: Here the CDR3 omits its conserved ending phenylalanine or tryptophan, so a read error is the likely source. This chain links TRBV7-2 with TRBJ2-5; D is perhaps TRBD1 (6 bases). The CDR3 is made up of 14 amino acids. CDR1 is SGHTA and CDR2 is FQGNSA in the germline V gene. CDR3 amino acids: CAGSLGAGEETQYL. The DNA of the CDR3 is TGTGCCGGCAGCTTAGGGGCAGGGGAAGAGACCCAGTACCTC.

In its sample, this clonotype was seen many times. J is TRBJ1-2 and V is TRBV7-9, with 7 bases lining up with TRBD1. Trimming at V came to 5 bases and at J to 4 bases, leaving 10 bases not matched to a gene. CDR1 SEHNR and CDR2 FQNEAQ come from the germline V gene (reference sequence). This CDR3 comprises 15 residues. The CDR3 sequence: CASSPSRTGRYGYTF. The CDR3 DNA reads TGTGCCAGCAGCCCCTCAAGGACAGGTCGCTATGGCTACACCTTC.

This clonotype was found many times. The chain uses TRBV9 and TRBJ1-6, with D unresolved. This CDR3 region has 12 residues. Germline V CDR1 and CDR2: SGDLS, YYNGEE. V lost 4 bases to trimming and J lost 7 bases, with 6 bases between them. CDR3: CASSRPNSPLHF. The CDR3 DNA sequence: TGTGCCAGCAGCAGACCGAATTCACCCCTCCACTTT.

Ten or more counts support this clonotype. CDR3 in amino acids: CATSRAGGIDTQYF. The CDR3 DNA reads as TGTGCCACCAGTAGGGCGGGAGGTATAGATACGCAGTATTTT. The rearrangement joins TRBV24-1 to TRBJ2-3; 8 nucleotides match TRBD2. V gave up 6 bases and J gave up 5 bases; unmatched junction bases: 6. Germline values: CDR1 KGHDR, CDR2 SFDVKD. The CDR3 spans 14 residues.

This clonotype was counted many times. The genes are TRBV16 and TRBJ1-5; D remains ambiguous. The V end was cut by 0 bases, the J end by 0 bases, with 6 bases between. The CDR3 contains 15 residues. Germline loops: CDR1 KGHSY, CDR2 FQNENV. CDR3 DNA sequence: TGTGCCAGCAGCCAATCGGTCGGTAGCAATCAGCCCCAGCATTTT. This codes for CASSQSVGSNQPQHF.

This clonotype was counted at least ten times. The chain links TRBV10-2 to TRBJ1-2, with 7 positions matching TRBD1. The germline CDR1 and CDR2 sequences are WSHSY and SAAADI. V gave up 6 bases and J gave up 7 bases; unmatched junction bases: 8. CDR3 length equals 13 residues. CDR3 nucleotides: TGCGCCAGCAGCGTCGACAGGGATCTTGGCTACACCTTC. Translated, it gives CASSVDRDLGYTF.

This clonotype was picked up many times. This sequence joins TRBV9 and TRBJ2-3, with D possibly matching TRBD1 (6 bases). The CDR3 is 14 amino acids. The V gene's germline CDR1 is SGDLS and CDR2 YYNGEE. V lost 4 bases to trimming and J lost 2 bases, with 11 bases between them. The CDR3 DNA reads TGTGCCAGCAGCCCGGGACATAACACAGATACGCAGTATTTT. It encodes CASSPGHNTDTQYF.

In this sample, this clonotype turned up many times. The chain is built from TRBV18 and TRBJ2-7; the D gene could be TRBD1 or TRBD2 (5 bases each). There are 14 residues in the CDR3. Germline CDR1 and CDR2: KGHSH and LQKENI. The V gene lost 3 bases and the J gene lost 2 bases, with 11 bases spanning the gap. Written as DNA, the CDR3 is TGTGCCAGCTCACCCCGGGGCGAGCCCTACGAGCAGTACTTC. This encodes CASSPRGEPYEQYF.

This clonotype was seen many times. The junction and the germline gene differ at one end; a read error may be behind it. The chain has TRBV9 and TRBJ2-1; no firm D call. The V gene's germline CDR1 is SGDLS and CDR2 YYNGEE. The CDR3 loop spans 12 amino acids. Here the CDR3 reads CASSVEGSTPLF. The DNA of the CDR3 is TGTGCCAGCAGCGTAGAAGGCAGTACCCCTCTCTTC. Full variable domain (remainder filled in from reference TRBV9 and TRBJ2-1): DSGVTQTPKHLITATGQRVTLRCSPRSGDLSVYWYQQSLDQGLQFLIQYYNGEERAKGNILERFSAQQFPDLHSELNLSSLELGDSALYFCASSVEGSTPLFGPGTRLTVL.

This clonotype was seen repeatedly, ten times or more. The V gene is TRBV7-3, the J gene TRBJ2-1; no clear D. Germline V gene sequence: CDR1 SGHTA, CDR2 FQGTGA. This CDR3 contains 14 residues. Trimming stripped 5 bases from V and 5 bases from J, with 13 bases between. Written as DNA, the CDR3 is TGTGCCAGCAGCCGGAGCGACAAGAACAATGAGCAGTTCTTC. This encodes CASSRSDKNNEQFF.

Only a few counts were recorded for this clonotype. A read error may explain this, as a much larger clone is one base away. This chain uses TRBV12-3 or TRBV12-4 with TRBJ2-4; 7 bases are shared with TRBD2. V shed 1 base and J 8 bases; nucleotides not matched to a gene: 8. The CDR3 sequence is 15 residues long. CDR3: CASSLGGGSIDIQYF. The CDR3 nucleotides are TGTGCCAGCAGTTTAGGAGGCGGGAGTATAGACATTCAGTACTTC.